This T cell receptor beta chain stems from a study of PD-1 blockade in classical Hodgkin lymphoma. In every patient, relapse followed autologous stem cell transplantation, while exposure to brentuximab vedotin differed. J lost 2 bases, V lost 6 bases, and 4 bases had no gene match. The CDR3 has 14 amino acids. CDR1 and CDR2 from the germline V gene are MNHEY and SVGAGI. Clones were sequenced by immunoSEQ multiplex PCR, and TCRdb holds only the in-frame ones, with some missing. The sample has 30,000 to 45,000 clones, around 63% seen once. This specimen was peripheral blood mononuclear cells (PBMCs), taken before the second cycle of nivolumab. This receptor was identified in a human donor with classical Hodgkin lymphoma. The chain combines TRBV6-5 with TRBJ1-5; 7 nucleotides align to TRBD1. The CDR3 DNA reads as TGTGCCAGCAGGTACACAGGGGGCAATCAGCCCCAGCATTTT. It specifies CASRYTGGNQPQHF.